The TCR delta chain described here comes from a study of gamma-delta T cells after stem cell transplantation. Worth noting for this clone: A read error likely explains this, since a far larger clone differs by one base. Other DNA sequences from this sample encode an identical CDR3 as well.

Germline loops: CDR1 GEAIGNYY, CDR2 EKD. CDR3 length equals 21 residues. TCRdb processed the RT-PCR reads again with the CATT caller. The sample carries a few hundred delta-chain clones, approximately 1.5% recorded once. The receptor was derived from a human donor. It is not recorded whose cells these are; they may come from a transplant donor. The gene calls are TRDV2 and TRDJ3; 12 nucleotides line up with TRDD3. Input material: gamma-delta T cells. The CDR3, as DNA: TGTGCCTGTGACACCGTACTGGGGGATACATCCAGCTCCTGGGATACCCGACAGATGTTTTTC. It translates to CACDTVLGDTSSSWDTRQMFF.